These T cell receptor beta chains were read from a single sample in a study of spatial heterogeneity in lung cancer. One entry per CDR3 protein, called by TCRdb with MiXCR from the 5' RACE reads. The data hold about 120,000 distinct CDR3 sequences, with roughly 10% observed a single time. Sequencing was performed on PBMCs, taken at follow-up. Receptors were obtained from a female donor with early-stage non-small cell lung cancer. Both conserved end residues are part of each CDR3. The D gene is left open where the match is weak. Expanded clones get a size class; other rows say once, few or many, or leave the size out.

V gene	D gene	J gene	clone size	CDR3 DNA	CDR3 protein
TRBV13	TRBD1	TRBJ1-2	few	TGTGCCAGCAGCTTGAGGTCGGGGGACAGGGGAGTTGGCTACACCTTC	CASSLRSGDRGVGYTF
TRBV29-1	NA	TRBJ2-7	few	TGCAGCGTTGAAGACGGTACCTACGAGCAGTACTTC	CSVEDGTYEQYF
TRBV18	TRBD1	TRBJ1-5	NA	TGTGCCAGCTCACCACTGGGACAGGGGCCTAATCAGCCCCAGCATTTT	CASSPLGQGPNQPQHF
TRBV19	TRBD2	TRBJ2-1	few	TGTGCCAGTAGTCTTGAGACTAGCGGGAGAACCTACAATGAGCAGTTCTTC	CASSLETSGRTYNEQFF
TRBV5-4	NA	TRBJ2-5	few	TGTGCCAGCAGCTTACCGGGACCTGGAGAGACCCAGTACTTC	CASSLPGPGETQYF
TRBV28	NA	TRBJ1-1	many	TGTGCCAGCAGAAATTATGGAAGAATCGAAGCTTTCTTT	CASRNYGRIEAFF
TRBV28	NA	TRBJ2-1	NA	TGTGCCAGCAGCTTAATGGGGGCCCAATTCTTC	CASSLMGAQFF
TRBV28	TRBD2	TRBJ2-5	few	TGTGCCAGACCCGCGGGAGCGGTTCAGTACTTC	CARPAGAVQYF
TRBV5-1	TRBD2	TRBJ2-3	few	TGCGCCAGCTCACGAGTAGCGGGAGGTACAGATACGCAGTATTTT	CASSRVAGGTDTQYF
TRBV20-1	TRBD2	TRBJ2-3	few	TGCAGTGCTTCGCGGGAGTTCAGCACAGATACGCAGTATTTT	CSASREFSTDTQYF
TRBV6-5	NA	TRBJ2-1	many	TGTGCCAGCAGCTTTGTTAGCGGAGAATACAATGAGCAGTTCTTC	CASSFVSGEYNEQFF
TRBV19	NA	TRBJ2-2	few	TGTGCCAGTAGTACCCCCGGACGGCGCACCGGGGAGCTGTTTTTT	CASSTPGRRTGELFF
TRBV7-2	NA	TRBJ1-6	few	TGTGCCAGCAGCTTAGTAGGGGTCGATTCACCCCTCCACTTT	CASSLVGVDSPLHF
TRBV28	TRBD1	TRBJ2-5	many	TGTGCCACCGCAGGGGGCTTCGATGAAGAGACCCAGTACTTC	CATAGGFDEETQYF
TRBV6-2/TRBV6-3	NA	TRBJ2-2	few	TGTGCCAGCAGTTATTGGAGGGAGCTGTTTTTT	CASSYWRELFF
TRBV28	NA	TRBJ2-4	few	TGTGCCAGCAGTTTATCTCTTAAGGGAAACATTCAGTACTTC	CASSLSLKGNIQYF
TRBV7-9	TRBD1	TRBJ1-5	many	TGTGCCAGCAGCGGGGACAGGGACTTGGGGCCCCAGCATTTT	CASSGDRDLGPQHF
TRBV28	NA	TRBJ2-7	many	TGTGCCAGCAGTTTATTCACAGGGATTGGCGAGCAGTACTTC	CASSLFTGIGEQYF
TRBV24-1	NA	TRBJ2-1	few	TGTGCCACCGGAGTGGCGGGGGCATCCTACAATGAGCAGTTCTTC	CATGVAGASYNEQFF
TRBV24-1	TRBD2	TRBJ2-1	NA	TGTGCCACCAGTGAACCCGGGAGGTCCTACAATGAGCAGTTCTTC	CATSEPGRSYNEQFF
TRBV5-1	NA	TRBJ1-5	NA	TGCGCCAGCAGCTTGGACTCTCCCAAAGACCAGCCCCAGCATTTT	CASSLDSPKDQPQHF
TRBV24-1	NA	TRBJ2-2	few	TGTGCCACCAGTGATATCCACCCGGGCCAAACAGACTGGAGGAATCCCGGGGAGCTGTTTTTT	CATSDIHPGQTDWRNPGELFF
TRBV28	NA	TRBJ2-7	NA	TGTGCCAGCAGTTCCTACCGCAGGGGACCCTACGAGCAGTACTTC	CASSSYRRGPYEQYF
TRBV12-3/TRBV12-4	NA	TRBJ1-4	many	TGTGCCAGCAGCAGCTCCGGGACGGGGGGTGAAAAACTGTTTTTT	CASSSSGTGGEKLFF
TRBV7-9	NA	TRBJ2-2	many	TGTGCCAGCAGCTTATCCGGGAACACCGGGGAGCTGTTTTTT	CASSLSGNTGELFF
TRBV19	NA	TRBJ2-1	NA	TGTGCCAGTAGCCCTCGCGGTGTTGGGGGTGATGAGCAGTTCTTC	CASSPRGVGGDEQFF
TRBV24-1	TRBD1	TRBJ1-2	NA	TGTGCCACCAGAGGACAGGCCCCGGACTATGGCTACACCTTC	CATRGQAPDYGYTF
TRBV28	NA	TRBJ2-2	NA	TGTGCCAGCAGTTTAGGTCGCTGGCCTACTTCCACCGGGGAGCTGTTTTTT	CASSLGRWPTSTGELFF
TRBV20-1	NA	TRBJ2-5	NA	TGCAGTGCTAGCGTGCGGGACCTAGAAGAGACCCAGTACTTC	CSASVRDLEETQYF
TRBV6-1	TRBD1	TRBJ1-5	few	TGTGCCAGCATCGCGGACAGGGTTAGAGCTCAGCCCCAGCATTTT	CASIADRVRAQPQHF
TRBV11-3	TRBD2	TRBJ2-3	NA	TGTGCCAGCAGCTTTGCCGGGAGGACAGATACGCAGTATTTT	CASSFAGRTDTQYF
TRBV10-2	TRBD1	TRBJ1-6	many	TGCGCCAGCAGCGCTGGACAGGAGAATTCACCCCTCCACTTT	CASSAGQENSPLHF
TRBV29-1	TRBD1	TRBJ1-6	many	TGCAGCGTTCGACAGGGGAATAATTCACCCCTCCACTTT	CSVRQGNNSPLHF
TRBV28	NA	TRBJ2-7	many	TGTGCCAGCAGTACGACACGGTTGTCGGTTTCCTACGAGCAGTACTTC	CASSTTRLSVSYEQYF
TRBV7-8	TRBD1	TRBJ1-5	many	TGTGCCAGCAGCGCGGGACAGGGCAACGATCAGCCCCAGCATTTT	CASSAGQGNDQPQHF
TRBV6-2/TRBV6-3	NA	TRBJ1-3	NA	TGTGCCAGCAGTTACGGTCGGCAGAACTCTGGAAGCACCATATATTTT	CASSYGRQNSGSTIYF
TRBV19	NA	TRBJ2-2	NA	TGTGCCAGTACCCGGGGACCGAGAACCGGGGAGCTGTTTTTT	CASTRGPRTGELFF
TRBV6-2/TRBV6-3	NA	TRBJ1-5	few	TGTGCCAGCAGTTACTCCGGGGCCAGCAATCAGCCCCAGCATTTT	CASSYSGASNQPQHF
TRBV5-1	TRBD1	TRBJ2-5	many	TGCGCCAGCAGCGCGACCTTGGGACAGGGCGGAGAGACCCAGTACTTC	CASSATLGQGGETQYF
TRBV4-1	TRBD2	TRBJ2-1	NA	TGCGCCAGCAGCTTCCGGACTAGCGGAATTTACAATGAGCAGTTCTTC	CASSFRTSGIYNEQFF
TRBV29-1	NA	TRBJ2-1	many	TGCAGCGTTGAAGCGGGACCCTACAATGAGCAGTTCTTC	CSVEAGPYNEQFF
TRBV5-1	NA	TRBJ2-3	NA	TGCGCCAGCAGCTTGGCCAAACTAGGCGCAACCACAGATACGCAGTATTTT	CASSLAKLGATTDTQYF
TRBV2	NA	TRBJ2-5	few	TGTGCCAGCGGACCCAAGACCCAGTACTTC	CASGPKTQYF
TRBV27	TRBD2	TRBJ2-5	few	TGTGCCAGCAGGCAGAGCGGGAGGGAGACCCAGTACTTC	CASRQSGRETQYF
TRBV24-1	TRBD2	TRBJ2-1	few	TGTGCCACCAGCTCAACCGGGACTAGCGGGAGTTTTTACAATGAGCAGTTCTTC	CATSSTGTSGSFYNEQFF
TRBV9	NA	TRBJ1-1	few	TGTGCCAGCAGCGTAGATGTTGTGGGGAACACTGAAGCTTTCTTT	CASSVDVVGNTEAFF
TRBV20-1	NA	TRBJ1-4	many	TGCAGTGCTAGGGTTCGTTTTGAAAAACTGTTTTTT	CSARVRFEKLFF
TRBV13	TRBD2	TRBJ2-7	NA	TGTGCCAGCAGCTCGGGACTAGCGGGAGGGCCCCACGAGCAGTACTTC	CASSSGLAGGPHEQYF
TRBV7-6	TRBD1	TRBJ2-3	few	TGTGCCAGCAGCTTAGGGGGGACAGGGGACGACACAGATACGCAGTATTTT	CASSLGGTGDDTDTQYF
TRBV7-2	TRBD2	TRBJ2-3	NA	TGTGCCAGCAGCCTAGCGGGCATGAGTAAAACAGATACGCAGTATTTT	CASSLAGMSKTDTQYF
TRBV7-3	TRBD2	TRBJ2-7	NA	TGTGCCAGCAGCGCCACCCTGGGACTAGCGGGAAGCTACGAGCAGTACTTC	CASSATLGLAGSYEQYF
TRBV5-5	NA	TRBJ1-1	many	TGTGCCAGCAGCTTTAACACTGAAGCTTTCTTT	CASSFNTEAFF
TRBV28	NA	TRBJ2-7	few	TGTGCCAGCACCTCAGGAGGTCCTGAAGACGAGCAGTACTTC	CASTSGGPEDEQYF
TRBV18	NA	TRBJ2-2	few	TGTGCCAGCTCACCACGGAACCTGGACACCGGGGAGCTGTTTTTT	CASSPRNLDTGELFF
TRBV28	NA	TRBJ2-1	NA	TGTGCCAGCAGTTCGCTCACCGCTAGCTCCTACAATGAGCAGTTCTTC	CASSSLTASSYNEQFF
TRBV19	NA	TRBJ1-6	NA	TGTGCCAGTAGAAGCCTGGGGGGTCATAATTCACCCCTCCACTTT	CASRSLGGHNSPLHF
TRBV19	TRBD1	TRBJ2-2	few	TGTGCCACTTCGACAGGGGGCAACACCGGGGAGCTGTTTTTT	CATSTGGNTGELFF